Below, 3 T cell receptor beta chains from the same sample are listed, as sequenced in a study of cytotoxic CD8 clonotypes in ibrutinib-treated CLL. Some clones are missing from TCRdb's copy, which holds only in-frame ones; the method was immunoSEQ multiplex PCR. This table holds about 20,000 clones, roughly 80% found once. Here the sequenced sample was PBMCs, taken before ibrutinib treatment. The receptors shown here come from a human donor with chronic lymphocytic leukemia.

Here the CDR3 reads CASSRSYEQYF. The DNA of the CDR3 is TGTGCCAGCAGCCGCTCCTACGAGCAGTACTTC. The V gene is TRBV14, the J gene TRBJ2-7, with no clear D. Trimming removed 4 bases from V and 0 bases from J, with 1 base in between. The length of the CDR3 is 11 residues. Germline CDR1 is SGHDN and CDR2 is FVKESK.

This chain uses TRBV15 with TRBJ2-5; 8 nucleotides align to TRBD2. Trimming cost V 0 bases and J 2 bases; bases outside gene matches: 2. The CDR3 is made up of 15 amino acids. The germline V gene encodes CDR1 LNHNV and CDR2 YYDKDF (reference sequence). The CDR3 sequence is CATSRDRGGQETQYF. In nucleotides, the CDR3 is TGTGCCACCAGCAGAGATCGGGGGGGACAAGAGACCCAGTACTTC.

This clone showed up just a few times. The chain recombines TRBV18 with TRBJ2-6; maybe TRBD1 (6 bases). This CDR3 contains 15 residues. Germline V gene sequence: CDR1 KGHSH, CDR2 LQKENI. The V gene lost 3 bases and the J gene lost 6 bases, with 12 bases spanning the gap. The CDR3 DNA reads as TGTGCCAGCTCACCGATGGGGGCTGAGGCCAACGTCCTGACTTTC. It encodes CASSPMGAEANVLTF.